The next 25 T cell receptor beta chains were all read from a single sample in a study of blood T cells in healthy people across ages. Then a second PCR, running about 7 to 11 cycles, was carried out with a sample-barcoded 5' primer and a J-beta primer mix. TCRdb re-called the 5' RACE reads through MiXCR, storing one row per CDR3 protein. Of roughly 700,000 distinct CDR3 sequences in the sample, approximately 29% were seen once. The sequenced material came from blood. The receptors derive from a woman aged 80 or older in good health.

The J gene is TRBJ1-2, the V gene TRBV2; D unclear. This CDR3 has 13 residues. Trimming took 8 bases from V and 0 from J, leaving 10 bases between them. CDR1 is SNHLY and CDR2 is FYNNEI in the germline V gene. The CDR3 nucleotides read TGTGCCAGCGGGCAGATAGCTAACTATGGCTACACCTTC. Its translation is CASGQIANYGYTF.

This chain links TRBV20-1 with TRBJ1-2; the D gene is possibly TRBD1 (6 bases). There are 14 residues in the CDR3. The V and J ends lost 0 bases and 4 bases respectively, with 12 bases between them. CDR1 is DFQATT, CDR2 SNEGSKA, per germline (reference sequence). This CDR3 is CSAREYREGYGYTF. The CDR3 DNA sequence: TGCAGTGCTAGAGAGTACAGGGAGGGCTATGGCTACACCTTC.

This clonotype was observed a few times. The chain has TRBV5-1 and TRBJ1-2; possibly TRBD1 for D (5 bases). The germline V gene encodes CDR1 SGHRS and CDR2 YFSETQ. V shed 0 bases and J shed 8 bases, with 14 bases lying between them. This CDR3 is 14 amino acids long. The CDR3 reads CASSLDVSGDGYTF. In DNA, the CDR3 is TGCGCCAGCAGCTTGGATGTCTCGGGGGACGGCTACACCTTC.

Worth noting for this clonotype: A much larger clone lies one base from this, so it may be a read error. The chain has TRBV6-2 or TRBV6-3 and TRBJ2-5; TRBD2 might be the D (5 bases). The last part of the DNA fits TRBJ2-7 better; the J call may be wrong. The CDR3 sequence is 13 residues long. Per germline, CDR1 MNHEY and CDR2 SVGEGT. This CDR3 is CASSHSEAYEQYF. Here the CDR3 DNA reads TGTGCCAGCAGTCACTCGGAGGCCTACGAGCAGTACTTC.

This clonotype came up many times. J is TRBJ2-1 and V is TRBV14, with 11 bases lining up with TRBD2. The ends lost 1 base at V and 9 bases at J; junction bases unmatched: 11. The CDR3 extends over 17 amino acids. Germline lookup yields CDR1 SGHDN and CDR2 FVKESK. The CDR3 nucleotides are TGTGCCAGCAGCCAAGTTCGACTAGCGGGACCCTCCGGTGAGCAGTTCTTC. Translation gives CASSQVRLAGPSGEQFF.

The J gene is TRBJ2-1, the V gene TRBV7-2; D call uncertain. V was clipped by 5 bases and J by 3 bases, with 11 bases between them. In germline, CDR1 is SGHTA, CDR2 FQGNSA. The CDR3 has 14 amino acids. CDR3 sequence reads: CASSLSTVYNEQFF. The CDR3 DNA reads TGTGCCAGCAGCCTTAGCACAGTCTACAATGAGCAGTTCTTC.

The V and J genes are TRBV4-1 and TRBJ1-5; D is unresolved. This CDR3 is 10 amino acids long. V gave up 8 bases and J gave up 9 bases, with 8 bases separating them. Germline-derived CDR1 and CDR2 are MGHRA and YSYEKL. The CDR3 region has the DNA TGCGCCAGCGTGTCATGGCCCCAGCATTTT. Amino acids: CASVSWPQHF.

In its sample, this clonotype was seen a few times. The CDR3 here is CASSQGKGRGNYGYTF. In DNA form, the CDR3 reads TGTGCCAGCAGCCAGGGAAAGGGACGGGGTAACTATGGCTACACCTTC. This chain joins TRBV3-1 and TRBJ1-2, with TRBD1 as a possible D gene (5 bases). The CDR3 is made up of 16 amino acids. Trimming shortened V by 3 bases and J by 1 base, and 15 bases separated the two germline ends. Germline V gene sequence: CDR1 LGHDT, CDR2 YNNKEL (reference sequence).

At least ten counts were recorded for this clonotype. The J gene is TRBJ2-7, the V gene TRBV20-1; 9 bases align to TRBD1. This CDR3 spans 15 amino acids. Unmatched junction bases numbered 5, after V lost 0 bases and J lost 2 bases. Germline V gene data show CDR1 as DFQATT and CDR2 as SNEGSKA (reference sequence). CDR3 protein: CSARDLGQGPYEQYF. The CDR3 DNA is TGCAGTGCTAGAGACCTGGGACAGGGTCCCTACGAGCAGTACTTC.

This clonotype was counted at least ten times. The V gene is TRBV20-1, the J gene TRBJ2-1, with D maybe TRBD2 (5 bases). The V gene's germline CDR1 is DFQATT and CDR2 SNEGSKA (reference sequence). V was trimmed by 6 bases and J by 9 bases, leaving 15 bases between them. The CDR3 runs 12 residues. The CDR3 here is CSAPDVGSEQFF. Here the CDR3 DNA reads TGCAGTGCCCCGGACGTGGGGAGTGAGCAGTTCTTC.

As concerns this clonotype: Given a much more abundant clone one base away, this may be a read error. The chain is built from TRBV7-6 and TRBJ2-1; 8 bases fit TRBD2. The CDR3 has 18 residues. CDR1 and CDR2 (germline): SGHVS, FNYEAQ. V was pared by 1 base and J by 10 bases, with 18 bases of the junction left unmatched. The CDR3 region is CASSLGPGGGGQTYEQFF. CDR3 nucleotide sequence: TGTGCCAGCAGCTTAGGTCCGGGGGGCGGGGGGCAAACCTACGAGCAGTTCTTC.

The rearrangement joins TRBV12-3 or TRBV12-4 to TRBJ2-3, with TRBD2 identical over 12 bases. Trimming cost V 6 bases and J 2 bases; bases outside gene matches: 6. CDR3 length equals 16 residues. The CDR3 reads CASRLAGGLSTDTQYF. The CDR3 DNA sequence: TGTGCCAGCAGACTAGCGGGGGGTCTTTCCACAGATACGCAGTATTTT.

This clonotype was found many times. V and J are TRBV15 and TRBJ2-1; D not resolved. CDR1 and CDR2 (germline): LNHNV, YYDKDF (reference sequence). The CDR3 loop spans 13 amino acids. The ends were cut back, 1 base at V and 6 bases at J, with 7 bases in the middle. The CDR3 sequence: CATSRGVGNEQFF. CDR3 DNA: TGTGCCACCAGCAGAGGCGTGGGCAATGAGCAGTTCTTC.

This clonotype was detected a few times. The V and J genes are TRBV7-2 and TRBJ1-1; 8 bases match TRBD1. Germline V gene data show CDR1 as SGHTA and CDR2 as FQGNSA. The CDR3 consists of 17 residues. J gave up 0 bases and V 3 bases, and 9 bases lay outside the gene matches. The CDR3 here is CASSLRFQGAMNTEAFF. DNA of the CDR3: TGTGCCAGCAGCTTGCGTTTTCAGGGGGCCATGAACACTGAAGCTTTCTTT.

There are many counts of this clonotype. V usage is TRBV13 and J usage is TRBJ2-5; TRBD1 is a possible D gene (5 bases). Germline-derived CDR1 and CDR2 are PRHDT and FYEKMQ (reference sequence). V lost 2 bases and J 2 bases, leaving 15 bases between the germline ends. This CDR3 spans 16 amino acids. The CDR3 region is CASSLKAGKEQETQYF. The CDR3 bases are TGTGCCAGCAGCTTAAAGGCAGGGAAGGAGCAAGAGACCCAGTACTTC.

This clonotype appeared many times. The genes are TRBV5-1 and TRBJ2-7, with 7 bases that match TRBD1. The germline gives CDR1 SGHRS, CDR2 YFSETQ. V dropped 0 bases and J dropped 1; count of bases not matched to a gene: 4. The CDR3 spans 15 residues. CDR3 region: CASSLGDRVSYEQYF. The CDR3 DNA reads as TGCGCCAGCAGCTTGGGAGACAGGGTTTCCTACGAGCAGTACTTC.

This clonotype was detected many times. The gene calls are TRBV5-1 and TRBJ1-5; 7 bases are a match to TRBD1. This CDR3 comprises 15 residues. J was trimmed by 1 base and V by 1 base; bases with no gene match: 2. Germline values: CDR1 SGHRS, CDR2 YFSETQ. The CDR3 spells CASSLTGASNQPQHF. In DNA form, the CDR3 reads TGCGCCAGCAGCTTGACAGGGGCGAGCAATCAGCCCCAGCATTTT.

This clonotype was seen only a few times. In DNA, the CDR3 is TGTGCCAGCAGAGATGTAGTAGGCACAGATACGCAGTATTTT. Its translation: CASRDVVGTDTQYF. V usage is TRBV6-2 or TRBV6-3 and J usage is TRBJ2-3; unclear D gene. The length of the CDR3 is 14 residues. V lost 6 bases to trimming and J lost 1 base, with 11 bases between them. Germline V lookup: CDR1 MNHEY, CDR2 SVGEGT.

The chain links TRBV12-3 or TRBV12-4 to TRBJ1-4, with D perhaps matching TRBD1 (6 bases). V gave up 1 base and J gave up 11 bases, with 14 bases separating them. This CDR3 is built from 14 residues. CDR3: CASSLGGHSSKLFF. The CDR3 DNA sequence: TGTGCCAGCAGTTTAGGGGGACACTCTTCCAAACTGTTTTTT.

The chain joins TRBV29-1 to TRBJ2-7; possibly TRBD1 or TRBD2 for D (5 bases each). CDR1 and CDR2 from the germline V gene are SQVTM and ANQGSEA. The ends were cut back, 1 base at V and 0 bases at J, with 10 bases in the middle. CDR3 length: 14 residues. The CDR3 loop is CSVEGDGTSYEQYF. The CDR3 DNA reads as TGCAGCGTTGAAGGGGACGGGACCTCCTACGAGCAGTACTTC.

The chain uses TRBV5-6 and TRBJ2-5; 11 nucleotides match TRBD2. Trimming took 2 bases from V and 5 from J; bases not matched to a gene: 14. The germline CDR1 and CDR2 sequences are SGHDT and YYEEEE. There are 18 residues in the CDR3. CDR3 coding DNA: TGTGCCAGCAGCTTCTTCGGGCTAGCGGGGGGCGTCCGGGAGACCCAGTACTTC. It codes for CASSFFGLAGGVRETQYF. Filled out from reference TRBV5-6 and TRBJ2-5, the complete variable domain reads DAGVTQSPTHLIKTRGQQVTLRCSPKSGHDTVSWYQQALGQGPQFIFQYYEEEERQRGNFPDRFSGHQFPNYSSELNVNALLLGDSALYLCASSFFGLAGGVRETQYFGPGTRLLVL.

The table lists this clonotype with many counts. This chain links TRBV20-1 with TRBJ2-2; 7 nucleotides line up with TRBD2. The length of the CDR3 is 15 residues. The V gene's germline CDR1 is DFQATT and CDR2 SNEGSKA (reference sequence). After removal of 0 bases from V and 3 bases from J, the junction contained 4 bases not matched to a gene. The CDR3 spells CSARDRLADTGELFF. The DNA of the CDR3 is TGCAGTGCTAGAGATCGGCTAGCGGACACCGGGGAGCTGTTTTTT.

This clonotype was found many times. The J gene is TRBJ1-2, the V gene TRBV5-1; 12 bases are a match to TRBD1. Trimming removed 4 bases from V and 8 bases from J; junction bases left unmatched: 15. CDR1 is SGHRS and CDR2 is YFSETQ in the germline V gene. CDR3 size: 17 residues. This CDR3 is CASSNRGTGGAMNGYTF. In nucleotides, the CDR3 is TGCGCCAGCAGCAACCGAGGGACAGGGGGCGCTATGAACGGCTACACCTTC.

This clonotype was seen many times. The chain uses TRBV7-2 and TRBJ2-3; D tentatively fits TRBD1 or TRBD2 (6 bases each). The CDR3 contains 16 residues. Trimming shortened V by 5 bases and J by 5 bases, and 20 bases separated the two germline ends. In germline, CDR1 is SGHTA, CDR2 FQGNSA. In DNA, the CDR3 is TGTGCCAGCAGCCCGGGACTCCGAGGGGGTAGAGATACGCAGTATTTT. It translates to CASSPGLRGGRDTQYF.

This clonotype was counted ten times or more. J is TRBJ2-3 and V is TRBV6-2 or TRBV6-3; 8 bases fit TRBD2. CDR3 length: 15 residues. The V gene's germline CDR1 is MNHEY and CDR2 SVGEGT. V trimming: 4 bases; J trimming: 6 bases; junction bases outside the gene matches: 9. The CDR3 DNA follows: TGTGCCAGCAGTTCCCTTAGCGGGGTGGGGGATACGCAGTATTTT. It is translated as CASSSLSGVGDTQYF.